This is a list of T cell receptor beta chains from one sample in a study of blood T cell repertoires in COVID-19. Sequencing used immunoSEQ multiplex PCR; TCRdb keeps in-frame clones, though not all of them. The sample shows more than 55,000 clones, about 87% of them seen only once. The source material was peripheral blood. Source of these receptors: a human donor with active COVID-19. The donor label of this sample is uncertain. The CDR3 runs from the conserved cysteine through the conserved F or W.

len: 15
v_gene: TRBV5-1
j_gene: TRBJ2-5
CDR3aa: CASSPTGVSQETQYF

len: 15
v_gene: TRBV5-6
j_gene: TRBJ2-7
CDR3aa: CASSVPGQAFYEQYF

len: 17
v_gene: TRBV18
j_gene: TRBJ2-3
CDR3aa: CASSPGLAGATTDTQYF

len: 11
v_gene: TRBV20-1
j_gene: TRBJ2-1
CDR3aa: CSANSYNEQFF

len: 14
v_gene: TRBV30
j_gene: TRBJ1-1
CDR3aa: CALRDSLGHTEAFF

len: 17
v_gene: TRBV6-2/TRBV6-3
j_gene: TRBJ2-3
CDR3aa: CASSFIAAGHPTDTQYF

len: 17
v_gene: TRBV5-8
j_gene: TRBJ1-4
CDR3aa: CASSAGTGMLVDEKLFF

len: 19
v_gene: TRBV7-2
j_gene: TRBJ1-6
CDR3aa: CASSLARGVGSSYNSPLHF

len: 14
v_gene: TRBV7-2
j_gene: TRBJ1-1
CDR3aa: CASTLQDRVPEAFF

len: 16
v_gene: TRBV28
j_gene: TRBJ1-4
CDR3aa: CASSLLWPGVGEKLFF

len: 14
v_gene: TRBV29-1
j_gene: TRBJ1-2
CDR3aa: CSGGGAGGVYGYTF

len: 16
v_gene: TRBV3-1/TRBV3-2
j_gene: TRBJ2-5
CDR3aa: CASSPRVWGQRETQYF

len: 17
v_gene: TRBV5-5
j_gene: TRBJ2-2
CDR3aa: CASSLTSGGTLYGELFF

len: 16
v_gene: TRBV7-8
j_gene: TRBJ2-3
CDR3aa: CASSRIAGPLTDTQYF

len: 12
v_gene: TRBV3-1/TRBV3-2
j_gene: TRBJ1-3
CDR3aa: CASSPSGNTIYF

len: 15
v_gene: TRBV27
j_gene: TRBJ2-7
CDR3aa: CASRLRTGGHYEQYF

len: 15
v_gene: TRBV2
j_gene: TRBJ2-2
CDR3aa: CASPSGRGNTGELFF

len: 12
v_gene: TRBV18
j_gene: TRBJ2-5
CDR3aa: CASSPRRETQYF

len: 15
v_gene: TRBV9
j_gene: TRBJ1-2
CDR3aa: CASSAWTGTDYGYTF

len: 15
v_gene: TRBV7-9
j_gene: TRBJ2-1
CDR3aa: CASSFRLAGGHEQFF

len: 13
v_gene: TRBV18
j_gene: TRBJ2-7
CDR3aa: CASSPRRLFTGSF

len: 15
v_gene: TRBV15
j_gene: TRBJ2-1
CDR3aa: CATSRGLAGGNEQFF

len: 14
v_gene: TRBV15
j_gene: TRBJ1-1
CDR3aa: CATSALQGSTEAFF

len: 17
v_gene: TRBV27
j_gene: TRBJ2-2
CDR3aa: CASSRTLADTNTGELFF

len: 14
v_gene: TRBV4-2
j_gene: TRBJ2-7
CDR3aa: CASSPSGAAYEQYF

len: 14
v_gene: TRBV2
j_gene: TRBJ2-5
CDR3aa: CASSDPGLQETQYF

len: 14
v_gene: TRBV7-9
j_gene: TRBJ2-3
CDR3aa: CASSLEGSTDTQYF

len: 14
v_gene: TRBV29-1
j_gene: TRBJ2-2
CDR3aa: CSVGYGENTGELFF

len: 15
v_gene: TRBV16
j_gene: TRBJ1-3
CDR3aa: CASSQDWFSGNTIYF

len: 15
v_gene: TRBV6-1
j_gene: TRBJ2-7
CDR3aa: CASSEVRTGEYEQYF

len: 14
v_gene: TRBV27
j_gene: TRBJ2-7
CDR3aa: CASSLEAGVYEQYF

len: 16
v_gene: TRBV4-2
j_gene: TRBJ1-5
CDR3aa: CASSQAAGGGNQPQHF

len: 12
v_gene: TRBV29-1
j_gene: TRBJ2-7
CDR3aa: CSARTGTHEQYF

len: 15
v_gene: TRBV5-4
j_gene: TRBJ2-3
CDR3aa: CASSLDRDVTDTQYF

len: 16
v_gene: TRBV5-1
j_gene: TRBJ2-3
CDR3aa: CASSGGTSGSTDTQYF

len: 16
v_gene: TRBV7-2
j_gene: TRBJ2-5
CDR3aa: CASSFGLAGGGETQYF

len: 14
v_gene: TRBV5-6
j_gene: TRBJ2-1
CDR3aa: CASRGDRADNEQFF

len: 15
v_gene: TRBV6-2/TRBV6-3
j_gene: TRBJ2-3
CDR3aa: CASSYFGRGADTQYF

len: 16
v_gene: TRBV7-8
j_gene: TRBJ2-2
CDR3aa: CASSLVAGGPIGELFF

len: 17
v_gene: TRBV4-2
j_gene: TRBJ2-1
CDR3aa: CASSQGTAGGSYNEQFF

len: 16
v_gene: TRBV7-2
j_gene: TRBJ2-3
CDR3aa: CASSSFEGEGTDTQYF

len: 14
v_gene: TRBV7-2
j_gene: TRBJ1-4
CDR3aa: CASSLDRWGEKLFF

len: 12
v_gene: TRBV18
j_gene: TRBJ2-7
CDR3aa: CASSPNGGEQYF

len: 14
v_gene: TRBV2
j_gene: TRBJ2-7
CDR3aa: CASAENRNSYEQYF

len: 16
v_gene: TRBV28
j_gene: TRBJ2-7
CDR3aa: CASSLGGRLYPYEQYF

len: 14
v_gene: TRBV5-5
j_gene: TRBJ2-7
CDR3aa: CASSLGLAGPEQYF

len: 14
v_gene: TRBV7-2
j_gene: TRBJ2-1
CDR3aa: CASSLQDRVNEQFF

len: 14
v_gene: TRBV7-2
j_gene: TRBJ1-5
CDR3aa: CASSPGQANQPQHF

len: 17
v_gene: TRBV11-2
j_gene: TRBJ2-3
CDR3aa: CASSSKPNLGGTDTQYF

len: 16
v_gene: TRBV5-1
j_gene: TRBJ2-1
CDR3aa: CASSSSSGRAHNEQFF

len: 15
v_gene: TRBV27
j_gene: TRBJ2-7
CDR3aa: CASSYSGTGLGEQYF

len: 14
v_gene: TRBV24-1
j_gene: TRBJ2-3
CDR3aa: CATRGTPRTDTQYF

len: 14
v_gene: TRBV30
j_gene: TRBJ1-4
CDR3aa: CAWSFGGTNEKLFF

len: 15
v_gene: TRBV7-3
j_gene: TRBJ2-3
CDR3aa: CASSRLAAWTDTQYF

len: 15
v_gene: TRBV30
j_gene: TRBJ1-5
CDR3aa: CAWSGDRVSGQPQHF